The 5 T cell receptor beta chains listed next were all sequenced from one sample in a study of T cells in Graves' hyperthyroidism and ophthalmopathy. RNA transcripts yielded amplified TCR beta CDR3 regions. The HTBI primer set drove a first-round RT-PCR of the TCR CDR3. MiXCR was run by TCRdb on the multiplex PCR reads, yielding one entry per CDR3 protein. The repertoire holds roughly 700,000 distinct CDR3 sequences, with roughly 17% as singletons. The sequenced sample was blood. These TCRs come from a man in his forties or fifties with Graves' hyperthyroidism.

The gene calls are TRBV18 and TRBJ1-3; D is undetermined. The length of the CDR3 is 15 residues. The V gene's germline CDR1 is KGHSH and CDR2 LQKENI. Trimming left V 6 bases short and J 0 bases short, with 12 bases between. The CDR3, as DNA: TGTGCCAGCTCCCTTATTAGTCGCTCTGGAAACACCATATATTTT. It encodes CASSLISRSGNTIYF.

This clonotype occurred many times. In DNA form, the CDR3 reads TGTGCCTGTATCAGGGGGAGCTCCTACGAGCAGTACTTC. Translated: CACIRGSSYEQYF. The chain links TRBV30 to TRBJ2-7; 7 bases match TRBD1. J gave up 0 bases and V 6 bases, and 5 bases lay outside the gene matches. Germline V gene lookup returns CDR1 GTSNPN and CDR2 SVGIG (reference sequence). The length of the CDR3 is 13 residues.

This clonotype was observed many times. The rearrangement links TRBV2 to TRBJ2-7, with D perhaps matching TRBD2 (5 bases). The CDR3 covers 14 residues. Trimming shortened V by 7 bases and J by 1 base, and 14 bases separated the two germline ends. CDR1 is SNHLY and CDR2 is FYNNEI in the germline V gene. For the CDR3, the DNA is TGTGCCAGCAAAGTGGGAGAAGCATCCTACGAGCAGTACTTC. Translating it yields CASKVGEASYEQYF. Drawing the rest from reference TRBV2 and TRBJ2-7, the complete variable domain is EPEVTQTPSHQVTQMGQEVILRCVPISNHLYFYWYRQILGQKVEFLVSFYNNEISEKSEIFDDQFSVERPDGSNFTLKIRSTKLEDSAMYFCASKVGEASYEQYFGPGTRLTVT.

This clonotype turned up a few times. The CDR3 spells CASSRLGQGANYGYTF. The CDR3 coding sequence is TGTGCCAGCAGCCGACTCGGACAGGGGGCAAACTATGGCTACACCTTC. The gene calls are TRBV7-3 and TRBJ1-2, with 11 bases that match TRBD1. Germline assignment: CDR1 SGHTA and CDR2 FQGTGA. CDR3 length: 16 amino acids. V lost 5 bases, J lost 2 bases, and 7 bases stayed unmatched. The whole variable domain, remainder taken from reference TRBV7-3 and TRBJ1-2, is GAGVSQTPSNKVTEKGKYVELRCDPISGHTALYWYRQSLGQGPEFLIYFQGTGAADDSGLPNDRFFAVRPEGSVSTLKIQRTERGDSAVYLCASSRLGQGANYGYTFGSGTRLTVV.

This sequence joins TRBV7-8 and TRBJ1-2; no definite D call. The V gene lost 1 base and the J gene lost 2 bases, with 11 bases spanning the gap. This CDR3 region has 15 residues. Germline CDR1 is SGHVS and CDR2 is FQNEAQ. CDR3 in amino acids: CASSLDLPVNYGYTF. The CDR3 DNA sequence: TGTGCCAGCAGCTTAGATCTACCAGTCAACTATGGCTACACCTTC.